The 5 T cell receptor beta chains in this list originate from one sample, sequenced in a study of cytomegalovirus exposure and HLA in healthy donors (TCRdb year 2017). Library generation was performed with the immunoSEQ multiplex PCR assay. A mixture of 60 forward primers for TCR Vbeta segments and 13 reverse primers for TCR Jbeta segments was used in the multiplex PCR. The immuneACCESS repertoire file appears here via TCRdb, limited to in-frame rearrangements. These files lack a portion of the clones; in checked studies, under half of the deficit traces to unresolved V genes, and the cause of the others is not known. The sample table contains 55,000 to 80,000 clones; only one count was recorded for around 67% of them. Clones ranked in the top ten supply 2% to 2.5% of the sample. Sample: PBMCs. These receptors were obtained from a woman aged 25-40 years in good health and CMV-seronegative.

The chain employs TRBV4-1 and TRBJ1-6; the D gene is possibly TRBD1 (6 bases). CDR3 length: 16 residues. V was clipped by 2 bases and J by 7 bases, with 15 bases between them. Germline V gene data show CDR1 as MGHRA and CDR2 as YSYEKL. The CDR3 is CASSQLPGQGNSPLHF. The CDR3 DNA is TGCGCCAGCAGCCAATTACCGGGACAAGGGAATTCACCCCTCCACTTT.

The rearrangement uses TRBV7-3 and TRBJ1-1; no clear D. The germline CDR1 and CDR2 sequences are SGHTA and FQGTGA. V lost 3 bases and J lost 0, with 5 bases in between. This CDR3 spans 13 amino acids. The CDR3 loop is CASSLSMNTEAFF. CDR3 nucleotide sequence: TGTGCCAGCAGCTTGAGTATGAACACTGAAGCTTTCTTT. The whole variable domain, filled in from reference TRBV7-3 and TRBJ1-1, reads GAGVSQTPSNKVTEKGKYVELRCDPISGHTALYWYRQSLGQGPEFLIYFQGTGAADDSGLPNDRFFAVRPEGSVSTLKIQRTERGDSAVYLCASSLSMNTEAFFGQGTRLTVV.

The chain has TRBV9 and TRBJ2-7; TRBD1 matches 9 bases. This CDR3 is built from 14 residues. J lost 6 bases, V lost 0 bases, and 4 bases had no gene match. Germline V lookup: CDR1 SGDLS, CDR2 YYNGEE. CDR3 sequence (DNA): TGTGCCAGCAGCGTAGGACAGGGGGACTCCGAGCAGTACTTC. Amino acid sequence: CASSVGQGDSEQYF.

CDR3 loop: CASRYRVNTEAFF. The DNA for the CDR3 is TGTGCCAGCAGGTACAGGGTGAACACTGAAGCTTTCTTT. This chain links TRBV7-9 with TRBJ1-1, with D perhaps TRBD1 (6 bases). In germline, CDR1 is SEHNR, CDR2 FQNEAQ (reference sequence). With 6 bases removed from V and 0 bases from J, the gap between germline ends came to 8 bases. The CDR3 is made up of 13 amino acids.

The chain employs TRBV5-6 and TRBJ2-3, with 8 bases aligning to TRBD2. CDR1 and CDR2 from the germline V gene are SGHDT and YYEEEE. With V trimmed by 3 bases and J by 4 bases, 4 bases remained unmatched. This CDR3 comprises 14 residues. CDR3 protein: CASSYGLAPDTQYF. CDR3 coding DNA: TGTGCCAGCAGCTACGGACTAGCCCCAGATACGCAGTATTTT.